The 10 T cell receptor beta chains below all came from one sample that was sequenced in a study of metastatic and nonmetastatic thyroid tumors. Every patient underwent thyroid surgery untreated. TCRdb re-analyzed the PCR reads using MiXCR. The data contain under 20,000 clones, 16% of them seen just once; the ten biggest clones take up around a sixth. Sequenced input: blood. The receptor source for this set is a male donor with papillary thyroid cancer or a benign thyroid nodule (not recorded which). Some clones in this sample may be carry-over from other donors' samples.

This clone was counted ten times or more. This chain connects TRBV28 to TRBJ2-5, with 9 positions matching TRBD1. The V gene end was trimmed by 2 bases and the J gene end by 5 bases; junction bases not matched to a gene: 6. This CDR3 region has 15 residues. In germline, CDR1 is MDHEN, CDR2 SYDVKM. The CDR3 nucleotides are TGTGCCAGCAGTTTAGGGGACAGGGTTCGTGAGACCCAGTACTTC. Encoded protein: CASSLGDRVRETQYF.

This clone was recorded at least ten times. This sequence joins TRBV7-6 and TRBJ2-7; 7 nucleotides match TRBD1. The CDR3 runs to 15 residues. Unmatched junction bases numbered 8, after V lost 4 bases and J lost 2 bases. CDR1 is SGHVS, CDR2 FNYEAQ, per germline. In DNA form, the CDR3 reads TGTGCCAGCAGCTCCATGGGGGACAGTGCCTACGAGCAGTACTTC. This translates into CASSSMGDSAYEQYF.

This clone was counted at least ten times. V usage is TRBV6-6 and J usage is TRBJ2-3; tentative D call: TRBD2 (6 bases). Germline V gene data show CDR1 as MNHNY and CDR2 as SVGAGI (reference sequence). The CDR3 runs 15 residues. With 0 bases removed from V and 5 bases from J, the gap between germline ends came to 12 bases. The CDR3 is CASSYSRGLGDTQYF. CDR3 bases: TGTGCCAGCAGTTACTCGCGGGGTCTCGGAGATACGCAGTATTTT.

Ten or more counts support this clone. The gene calls are TRBV7-2 and TRBJ2-7; 7 bases line up with TRBD2. The germline V gene encodes CDR1 SGHTA and CDR2 FQGNSA. The CDR3 has 15 amino acids. V lost 7 bases, J lost 4 bases, and 13 bases stayed unmatched. The CDR3 DNA sequence: TGTGCCAGCACCACCCGGGCGGGAGCGGATTACGAGCAGTACTTC. It specifies CASTTRAGADYEQYF.

There are many counts of this clone. The chain uses TRBV7-8 and TRBJ2-7; TRBD2 matches 7 bases. V lost 4 bases and J lost 5; bases outside the gene matches: 14. The CDR3 is made up of 16 amino acids. Germline-derived CDR1 and CDR2 are SGHVS and FQNEAQ. The CDR3 protein is CASSSAGAGVKNEQYF. The CDR3 DNA is TGTGCCAGCAGCTCCGCCGGGGCGGGAGTGAAGAACGAGCAGTACTTC.

This clone was picked up many times. CDR3 loop: CASSPEGPSGGQGVYEQYF. The CDR3 DNA sequence: TGTGCCAGCAGTCCCGAAGGTCCAAGCGGAGGGCAGGGCGTCTACGAGCAGTACTTC. This sequence joins TRBV28 and TRBJ2-7; tentatively, D is TRBD2 (6 bases). Germline CDR1 and CDR2: MDHEN and SYDVKM. V lost 5 bases and J lost 3, with 29 bases in between. This CDR3 comprises 19 residues.

The genes are TRBV2 and TRBJ2-3, with a tentative D call TRBD2 (5 bases). The CDR3 is 18 amino acids. Germline V lookup: CDR1 SNHLY, CDR2 FYNNEI. The V end lost 3 bases, the J end lost 2 bases, and 21 bases lay between the germline ends. The DNA for the CDR3 is TGTGCCAGCAGTGACGCGCGGGTACTATCGGGTAACACAGATACGCAGTATTTT. This gives the protein CASSDARVLSGNTDTQYF.

The sample holds many counts of this clone. The chain uses TRBV6-2 or TRBV6-3 and TRBJ2-7; possible D gene TRBD2, 5 bases. Trimming removed 10 bases from V and 3 bases from J, with 10 bases in between. This CDR3 is 11 amino acids long. The germline V gene encodes CDR1 MNHEY and CDR2 SVGEGT. Here the CDR3 reads CATETSYEQYF. The DNA of the CDR3 is TGTGCCACCGAAACTAGCTACGAGCAGTACTTC.

This clone was recorded at least ten times. The chain joins TRBV7-8 to TRBJ2-7; D remains unclear. With 0 bases removed from V and 6 bases from J, the gap between germline ends came to 12 bases. The CDR3 totals 14 residues. The germline CDR1 and CDR2 sequences are SGHVS and FQNEAQ. CDR3 DNA sequence: TGTGCCAGCAGCTTAGCGTACGGGTTGGGCGAGCAGTACTTC. This sequence encodes CASSLAYGLGEQYF.

This clone was detected ten times or more. The chain combines TRBV9 with TRBJ2-7; a weak D match, TRBD2 (6 bases). CDR1 SGDLS and CDR2 YYNGEE come from the germline V gene. V lost 3 bases and J 5 bases, leaving 18 bases between the germline ends. The CDR3 covers 15 residues. CDR3 coding DNA: TGTGCCAGCAGCGCCAGACTAGAGGGGAAGAACGAGCAGTACTTC. Amino acid sequence: CASSARLEGKNEQYF.